These 17 T cell receptor beta chains came from one sample sequenced in a study of shared clonotypes between healthy human individuals. Here immunoSEQ multiplex PCR was the method, and the copy in TCRdb shows in-frame clones only, minus some. In the table there are about 2.1 million clones, 90% to 95% of which are singletons. Naive-designated CD8 cells lacked CD45RO, were positively enriched for CCR7, and omitted terminally differentiated effector memory CD45RA+ cells. The sample taken for sequencing was naive CD8+ T cells from PBMCs. The receptors stem from a man between 18 and 35 years old in good health. Some clones in this sample may be carry-over from other donors' samples.

The chain couples TRBV27 to TRBJ2-1; D is uncertain. With 2 bases removed from V and 2 bases from J, the gap between germline ends came to 7 bases. Germline-derived CDR1 and CDR2 are MNHEY and SMNVEV (reference sequence). The CDR3 sequence is 14 residues long. The CDR3 loop reads CASSLAETYNEQFF. The CDR3 nucleotides are TGTGCCAGCAGTTTAGCGGAAACCTACAATGAGCAGTTCTTC.

The DNA of the CDR3 is TGCGCCAGCAGCACCGGACTAGCGGGGCCGACTCCCTACAATGAGCAGTTCTTC. This translates into CASSTGLAGPTPYNEQFF. This chain joins TRBV5-1 and TRBJ2-1; 12 bases are shared with TRBD2. The V segment lost 4 bases and the J segment 2 bases; nucleotides outside the gene matches: 10. The length of the CDR3 is 18 residues. The germline V gene has CDR1 SGHRS and CDR2 YFSETQ.

There are a few counts of this clone. This sample also contains other DNA sequences that code for the same CDR3. This chain links TRBV5-1 with TRBJ2-7; D unclear. The CDR3 loop spans 13 amino acids. V was cut by 0 bases and J by 0 bases, with 4 bases left in between. The germline V gene encodes CDR1 SGHRS and CDR2 YFSETQ. The CDR3 here is CASSLASSYEQYF. The CDR3 coding sequence is TGCGCCAGCAGCTTGGCGAGCTCCTACGAGCAGTACTTC.

The chain couples TRBV15 to TRBJ2-1; 12 bases align to TRBD2. The germline gives CDR1 LNHNV, CDR2 YYDKDF (reference sequence). CDR3 length: 17 residues. V lost 7 bases to trimming and J lost 5 bases; unmatched junction nucleotides: 12. In DNA form, the CDR3 reads TGTGCCACCAACACCCTCCCTCGACTAGCGGGAGACAATGAGCAGTTCTTC. Its protein is CATNTLPRLAGDNEQFF. Full variable domain (outside the CDR3, taken from reference TRBV15 and TRBJ2-1): DAMVIQNPRYQVTQFGKPVTLSCSQTLNHNVMYWYQQKSSQAPKLLFHYYDKDFNNEADTPDNFQSRRPNTSFCFLDIRSPGLGDTAMYLCATNTLPRLAGDNEQFFGPGTRLTVL.

The chain employs TRBV27 and TRBJ2-7, with TRBD2 matching 10 bases. The CDR3 consists of 14 residues. CDR1 and CDR2 (germline): MNHEY, SMNVEV (reference sequence). Trimming took 6 bases from V and 6 from J; bases not matched to a gene: 8. CDR3 in DNA: TGTGCCAGCAGGGGACCACTAGCGGGAAGCGAGCAGTACTTC. Its translation is CASRGPLAGSEQYF.

The chain couples TRBV7-9 to TRBJ2-5; 10 bases fit TRBD2. This CDR3 spans 15 amino acids. V was clipped by 5 bases and J by 2 bases; unmatched bases: 5. The germline V gene has CDR1 SEHNR and CDR2 FQNEAQ (reference sequence). The CDR3 DNA follows: TGTGCCAGCAGCCCCCCACTAGCGGGGCAAGAGACCCAGTACTTC. This sequence encodes CASSPPLAGQETQYF. The variable domain in full, with the rest retrieved from reference TRBV7-9 and TRBJ2-5, is DTGVSQNPRHKITKRGQNVTFRCDPISEHNRLYWYRQTLGQGPEFLTYFQNEAQLEKSRLLSDRFSAERPKGSFSTLEIQRTEQGDSAMYLCASSPPLAGQETQYFGPGTRLLVL.

This clone showed up just a few times. The same CDR3 can be traced to other DNA sequences in this sample. J is TRBJ1-4 and V is TRBV28, with D possibly matching TRBD1 (5 bases). The CDR3 runs to 14 residues. The germline V and J ends were trimmed by 3 bases and 1 base, with 6 bases remaining between them. Germline V gene data show CDR1 as MDHEN and CDR2 as SYDVKM. CDR3 DNA sequence: TGTGCCAGCAGTTTGAGGGGAACTAATGAAAAACTGTTTTTT. It translates to CASSLRGTNEKLFF.

The J gene is TRBJ2-1, the V gene TRBV27, with 9 bases matching TRBD2. V dropped 3 bases and J dropped 7; count of bases not matched to a gene: 4. From germline, CDR1 is MNHEY and CDR2 SMNVEV (reference sequence). The CDR3 loop spans 14 amino acids. CDR3 in DNA: TGTGCCAGCAGTTTTTTAGCGGGAGTAAATGAGCAGTTCTTC. Amino acids: CASSFLAGVNEQFF.

This chain links TRBV7-9 with TRBJ1-2; the D gene is possibly TRBD1 (5 bases). CDR3 size: 16 residues. From germline, CDR1 is SEHNR and CDR2 FQNEAQ (reference sequence). The V gene lost 4 bases and the J gene lost 5 bases, with 20 bases spanning the gap. The CDR3 sequence is CASSSNGWGNKYGYTF. The CDR3 nucleotides read TGTGCCAGCAGCTCGAATGGATGGGGCAACAAATATGGCTACACCTTC.

The rearrangement links TRBV29-1 to TRBJ2-1; the D call may be TRBD1 or TRBD2 (5 bases each). V was pared by 3 bases and J by 10 bases, with 13 bases between. CDR3 length: 12 residues. The germline CDR1 and CDR2 sequences are SQVTM and ANQGSEA. CDR3 amino acids: CSVEGERSEQFF. CDR3 in DNA: TGCAGCGTTGAGGGGGAGCGGTCCGAGCAGTTCTTC.

The V call is TRBV7-9, the J call TRBJ1-1, with TRBD1 identical over 7 bases. Germline V gives CDR1 SEHNR, CDR2 FQNEAQ (reference sequence). This CDR3 is built from 14 residues. V shed 1 base and J 3 bases; nucleotides not matched to a gene: 2. CDR3 in DNA: TGTGCCAGCAGCTTAGGCAGGGGGTACACTGAAGCTTTCTTT. This codes for CASSLGRGYTEAFF.

The chain uses TRBV5-1 and TRBJ2-7, with D maybe TRBD1 (9 bases). The CDR3 spans 20 residues. Germline V gene lookup returns CDR1 SGHRS and CDR2 YFSETQ. V was pared by 5 bases and J by 3 bases, with 33 bases between. The CDR3: CASRLWTGDRDSGDVYEQYF. The CDR3 DNA is TGCGCCAGCAGACTTTGGACAGGGGATCGGGATAGCGGGGACGTCTACGAGCAGTACTTC. The whole variable domain, remainder taken from reference TRBV5-1 and TRBJ2-7, is KAGVTQTPRYLIKTRGQQVTLSCSPISGHRSVSWYQQTPGQGLQFLFEYFSETQRNKGNFPGRFSGRQFSNSRSEMNVSTLELGDSALYLCASRLWTGDRDSGDVYEQYFGPGTRLTVT.

This chain joins TRBV13 and TRBJ1-4, with 7 positions matching TRBD1. Germline lookup yields CDR1 PRHDT and CDR2 FYEKMQ (reference sequence). The trim removed 4 bases at V and 2 bases at J, leaving 1 base unmatched. CDR3 length: 14 amino acids. The CDR3, as DNA: TGTGCCAGCAGCTCGACAGGGACTAATGAAAAACTGTTTTTT. This encodes CASSSTGTNEKLFF. Variable domain in full (rest from reference TRBV13 and TRBJ1-4): AAGVIQSPRHLIKEKRETATLKCYPIPRHDTVYWYQQGPGQDPQFLISFYEKMQSDKGSIPDRFSAQQFSDYHSELNMSSLELGDSALYFCASSSTGTNEKLFFGSGTQLSVL.

The chain has TRBV7-2 and TRBJ2-5; TRBD1 matches at 8 bases. The J call may be mistaken, given a closer DNA end match to TRBJ2-7. This CDR3 is built from 14 residues. CDR1 and CDR2 (germline): SGHTA, FQGNSA. The CDR3 loop reads CASRDRTGNYEQYF. The CDR3 nucleotides are TGTGCCAGCAGAGACCGGACAGGGAACTACGAGCAGTACTTC.

This chain connects TRBV5-4 to TRBJ2-3; 8 bases fit TRBD2. The CDR3 is made up of 16 amino acids. CDR1 SGHNT and CDR2 YYREEE come from the germline V gene (reference sequence). The V and J ends lost 0 bases and 4 bases, in that order; junction bases with no gene match: 7. The CDR3: CASSLVPGLAPDTQYF. CDR3 DNA: TGTGCCAGCAGCTTGGTTCCCGGACTAGCACCAGATACGCAGTATTTT.

The V call is TRBV10-1, the J call TRBJ2-2; tentatively, D is TRBD2 (6 bases). The CDR3 length is 13 residues. Germline loops: CDR1 WNHNN, CDR2 SYGVQD (reference sequence). The ends were cut back, 11 bases at V and 4 bases at J, with 14 bases in the middle. The CDR3 bases are TGCGCCGGGGCCGGGAGTCGCACCGGGGAGCTGTTTTTT. Translation gives CAGAGSRTGELFF.

The genes are TRBV10-3 and TRBJ2-2; 11 nucleotides line up with TRBD2. CDR3 length: 17 residues. In germline, CDR1 is ENHRY, CDR2 SYGVKD. The J segment lost 6 bases and the V segment lost 6 bases, leaving 12 bases of the junction unmatched. The chain's CDR3 is CAISDPSGRSSAGELFF. The DNA for the CDR3 is TGTGCCATCAGCGACCCTAGCGGGAGGAGTTCGGCCGGGGAGCTGTTTTTT.